The source of this T cell receptor beta chain is a study of cytomegalovirus exposure and HLA in healthy donors. V was cut by 3 bases and J by 2 bases, with 9 bases left in between. Per the germline V gene, CDR1 is MNHEY and CDR2 is SVGAGI. This CDR3 spans 14 amino acids. The PCR employed 60 Vbeta primers together with 13 Jbeta primers. The data were produced by immunoSEQ multiplex PCR, yet TCRdb's version contains in-frame clones alone and is incomplete. The sample has over 100,000 clones, roughly four fifths seen once; the top ten hold under 2%. Source material: PBMCs. The TCR originated in a female donor in good health and CMV-seropositive. The V call is TRBV6-5, the J call TRBJ2-3; D remains ambiguous. The CDR3 loop is CASSYTRPTDTQYF. CDR3 nucleotide sequence: TGTGCCAGCAGTTATACGCGTCCCACAGATACGCAGTATTTT.